This is a list of T cell receptor beta chains from one sample in a study of shared clonotypes between healthy human individuals. Here immunoSEQ multiplex PCR was the method, and the copy in TCRdb shows in-frame clones only, minus some. Counted here are a few million clones, 85% to 95% occurring once; the ten biggest clones make up more than 0.12%. The sequenced sample was naive CD4+ T cells sorted from blood. The source of these receptors is a man aged 18 to 29 in good health. CDR3s leave out the opening cysteine and the closing phenylalanine or tryptophan. Only part of the rows carry a size: once, few, many, or a class if the clone is expanded.

v_gene: TRBV7-2; abundance: .; CDR3aa: ASSPQTGAETQY
v_gene: TRBV11-1; abundance: .; CDR3aa: ASSSRDRVSTGELF
v_gene: TRBV7-9; abundance: .; CDR3aa: ASSLALGNEQF
v_gene: TRBV2; abundance: .; CDR3aa: ASSRRGLAVTDTQY
v_gene: TRBV19; abundance: .; CDR3aa: ASRKGTDRYGYT
v_gene: TRBV19; abundance: .; CDR3aa: ASSIQPGGNRETQY
v_gene: TRBV27; abundance: .; CDR3aa: ASSPSGGANQPQH
v_gene: TRBV9; abundance: .; CDR3aa: ASSLQGFPNSPLH
v_gene: TRBV5-5; abundance: .; CDR3aa: ASSAGDRFYTEAF
v_gene: TRBV7-9; abundance: .; CDR3aa: ASSPKDREAYGYT
v_gene: TRBV2; abundance: .; CDR3aa: AEGTNYNEQF
v_gene: TRBV5-1; abundance: .; CDR3aa: ASSFGQVPLSAEAF
v_gene: TRBV4-1; abundance: .; CDR3aa: ASSQGQDRYKGEAF
v_gene: TRBV7-2; abundance: .; CDR3aa: ASSLGDRVETQY
v_gene: TRBV19; abundance: .; CDR3aa: ASSIWQGPYGYT
v_gene: TRBV19; abundance: .; CDR3aa: ASSIRVPPPQH
v_gene: TRBV9; abundance: .; CDR3aa: ASSVTDSPYSNQPQH
v_gene: TRBV6-5; abundance: once; CDR3aa: AAGQGSYT
v_gene: TRBV10-3; abundance: once; CDR3aa: AISGREGTDTQY
v_gene: TRBV18; abundance: .; CDR3aa: ASSVTGGEGYEQY
v_gene: TRBV6-1; abundance: .; CDR3aa: ASSDWLPGELF
v_gene: TRBV6-1; abundance: .; CDR3aa: ASSVIGPSSPYGYT
v_gene: TRBV7-3; abundance: .; CDR3aa: ASSIAGGHEETQY
v_gene: TRBV6-5; abundance: .; CDR3aa: ASSYWTSGNNEQY
v_gene: TRBV21-1; abundance: .; CDR3aa: ASSKAQRERAEQY
v_gene: TRBV18; abundance: .; CDR3aa: ASSHPKGNEQF
v_gene: TRBV5-4; abundance: once; CDR3aa: ASSAGQEVSGANVLT
v_gene: TRBV19; abundance: .; CDR3aa: ASTLLGQGTHGYT
v_gene: TRBV11-3; abundance: .; CDR3aa: ASSGDTGGMYEQY
v_gene: TRBV2; abundance: .; CDR3aa: ASSAQRGGQETQY
v_gene: TRBV7-6; abundance: .; CDR3aa: ASSLRTVQETQY